One sample yielded the 5 T cell receptor beta chains listed below, sequenced in a study of T cell repertoires in cytomegalovirus infection. TCRdb passed the reads through MiXCR, listing each CDR3 protein once. The sample includes almost 550,000 distinct CDR3 sequences, more than 15% of them seen just once. The sample consisted of CD8+ T cells from PBMCs. The receptors originated from a human donor in good health (CMV status not recorded). Some clones in this sample may be carry-over from other donors' samples.

A few counts support this clonotype. The chain uses TRBV7-9 and TRBJ1-3; no clear D gene. Trimming cost V 4 bases and J 0 bases, with 16 bases left between them. This CDR3 is built from 17 residues. The germline gives CDR1 SEHNR, CDR2 FQNEAQ (reference sequence). The CDR3 sequence is CASSSPGKGLSGNTIYF. In nucleotides, the CDR3 is TGTGCCAGCAGCTCCCCGGGGAAGGGTCTCTCTGGAAACACCATATATTTT.

Notes on this clonotype: Being one base from a much bigger clone, this may be a read error. The rearrangement links TRBV7-9 to TRBJ1-4; 9 positions match TRBD1. With V trimmed by 5 bases and J by 6 bases, 4 bases remained unmatched. The CDR3 spans 14 residues. Germline CDR1 SEHNR, CDR2 FQNEAQ (reference sequence). CDR3 loop: CASSARDRDEKLFF. For the CDR3, the DNA is TGTGCCAGCAGCGCCCGGGACAGGGATGAAAAACTGTTTTTT.

The chain is built from TRBV7-9 and TRBJ2-1; 8 bases fit TRBD2. CDR3 length: 14 amino acids. The V gene's germline CDR1 is SEHNR and CDR2 FQNEAQ (reference sequence). V was clipped by 4 bases and J by 5 bases; unmatched bases: 4. CDR3 in DNA: TGTGCCAGCAGCTGGAGCGGGAGTGACAATGAGCAGTTCTTC. The encoded protein is CASSWSGSDNEQFF.

At least ten counts were recorded for this clonotype. The J gene is TRBJ2-1, the V gene TRBV12-3 or TRBV12-4, with 15 bases fitting TRBD2. This CDR3 region has 18 residues. The V segment lost 8 bases and the J segment 6 bases; nucleotides outside the gene matches: 14. The CDR3 sequence: CASLLNLRTSGGANEQFF. In DNA form, the CDR3 reads TGTGCCAGCTTGTTGAACCTCAGGACTAGCGGGGGGGCCAATGAGCAGTTCTTC.

This clonotype was counted a few times. The J gene is TRBJ2-5, the V gene TRBV28; TRBD1 is a possible D gene (6 bases). V was clipped by 0 bases and J by 1 base, with 6 bases between them. The CDR3 runs 14 residues. In germline, CDR1 is MDHEN, CDR2 SYDVKM. The CDR3 nucleotides are TGTGCCAGCAGTTTATGGGACAGCCAAGAGACCCAGTACTTC. Protein product: CASSLWDSQETQYF.